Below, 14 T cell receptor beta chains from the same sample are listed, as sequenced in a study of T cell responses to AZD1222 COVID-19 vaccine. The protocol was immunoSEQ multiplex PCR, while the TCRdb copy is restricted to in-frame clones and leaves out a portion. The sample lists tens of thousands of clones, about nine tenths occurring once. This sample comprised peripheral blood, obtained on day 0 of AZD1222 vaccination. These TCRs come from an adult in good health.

CDR3 nucleotides: TGCGCCAGCAGCATCTCGGACAGGGGGCTCCTCTATGGCTACACCTTC. Protein sequence: CASSISDRGLLYGYTF. The chain links TRBV5-1 to TRBJ1-2; 11 bases align to TRBD1. CDR3 size: 16 residues. The J segment lost 4 bases and the V segment lost 4 bases, leaving 9 bases of the junction unmatched. Germline assignment: CDR1 SGHRS and CDR2 YFSETQ.

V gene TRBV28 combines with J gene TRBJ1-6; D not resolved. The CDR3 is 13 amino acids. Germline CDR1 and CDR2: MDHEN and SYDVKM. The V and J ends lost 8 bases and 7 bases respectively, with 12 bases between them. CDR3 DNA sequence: TGTGCCAGCGTCCCTTCGTCAAATTCACCCCTCCACTTT. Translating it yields CASVPSSNSPLHF. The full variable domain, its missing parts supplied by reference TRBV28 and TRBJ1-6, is DVKVTQSSRYLVKRTGEKVFLECVQDMDHENMFWYRQDPGLGLRLIYFSYDVKMKEKGDIPEGYSVSREKKERFSLILESASTNQTSMYLCASVPSSNSPLHFGNGTRLTVT.

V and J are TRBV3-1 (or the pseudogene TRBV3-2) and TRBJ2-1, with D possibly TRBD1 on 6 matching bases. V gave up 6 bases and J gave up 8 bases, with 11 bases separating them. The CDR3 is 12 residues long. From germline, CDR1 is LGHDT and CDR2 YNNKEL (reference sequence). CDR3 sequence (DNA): TGTGCCAGCAGACAGGGTCGATATGAGCAGTTCTTC. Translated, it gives CASRQGRYEQFF.

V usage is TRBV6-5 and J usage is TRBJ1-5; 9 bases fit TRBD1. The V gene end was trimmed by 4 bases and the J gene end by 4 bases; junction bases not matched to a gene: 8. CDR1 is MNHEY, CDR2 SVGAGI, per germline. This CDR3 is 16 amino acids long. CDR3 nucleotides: TGTGCCAGCAGTTCCGCCCTGGGGACAGGGAATCAGCCCCAGCATTTT. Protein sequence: CASSSALGTGNQPQHF.

In DNA form, the CDR3 reads TGTGCCAGCAGCTTGGAGTTGGGACAGAACTACGAGCAGTACTTC. This sequence encodes CASSLELGQNYEQYF. The chain links TRBV5-4 to TRBJ2-7, with 7 nucleotides matching TRBD1. This CDR3 region has 15 residues. Trimming cost V 0 bases and J 3 bases; bases outside gene matches: 6. The germline V gene encodes CDR1 SGHNT and CDR2 YYREEE (reference sequence).

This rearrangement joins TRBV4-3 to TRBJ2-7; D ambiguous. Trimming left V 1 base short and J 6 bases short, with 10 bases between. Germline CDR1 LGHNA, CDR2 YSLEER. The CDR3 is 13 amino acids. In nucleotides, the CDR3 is TGCGCCAGCAGCCAAGTCGGTGGGGTCGAGCAGTACTTC. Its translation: CASSQVGGVEQYF.

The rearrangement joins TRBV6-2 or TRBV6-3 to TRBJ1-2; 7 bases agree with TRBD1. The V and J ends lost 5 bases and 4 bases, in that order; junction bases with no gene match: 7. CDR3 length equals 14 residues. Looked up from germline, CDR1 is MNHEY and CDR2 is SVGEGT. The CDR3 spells CASSPQGLSYGYTF. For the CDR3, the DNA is TGTGCCAGCAGTCCACAGGGGCTCTCCTATGGCTACACCTTC.

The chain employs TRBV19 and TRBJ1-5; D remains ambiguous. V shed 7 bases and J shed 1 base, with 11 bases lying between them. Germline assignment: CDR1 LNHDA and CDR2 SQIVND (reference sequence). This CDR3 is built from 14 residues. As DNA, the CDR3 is TGTGCCAGTATGACGATTGAGAGCAATCAGCCCCAGCATTTT. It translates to CASMTIESNQPQHF. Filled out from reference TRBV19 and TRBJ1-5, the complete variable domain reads DGGITQSPKYLFRKEGQNVTLSCEQNLNHDAMYWYRQDPGQGLRLIYYSQIVNDFQKGDIAEGYSVSREKKESFPLTVTSAQKNPTAFYLCASMTIESNQPQHFGDGTRLSIL.

The CDR3 DNA follows: TGTGCCAGCAGCATAGCCGGTAGTATCAACGAGCAGTACTTC. Translating it yields CASSIAGSINEQYF. The chain links TRBV27 to TRBJ2-7; D unclear. Germline V gene lookup returns CDR1 MNHEY and CDR2 SMNVEV (reference sequence). Trimming removed 6 bases from V and 5 bases from J, with 17 bases in between. This CDR3 has 14 residues.

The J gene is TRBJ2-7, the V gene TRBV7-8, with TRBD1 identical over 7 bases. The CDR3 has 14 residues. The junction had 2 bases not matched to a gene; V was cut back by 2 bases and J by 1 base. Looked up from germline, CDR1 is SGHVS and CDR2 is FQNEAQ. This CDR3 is CASSLTRGSYEQYF. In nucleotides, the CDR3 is TGTGCCAGCAGCTTAACCAGGGGGTCCTACGAGCAGTACTTC.

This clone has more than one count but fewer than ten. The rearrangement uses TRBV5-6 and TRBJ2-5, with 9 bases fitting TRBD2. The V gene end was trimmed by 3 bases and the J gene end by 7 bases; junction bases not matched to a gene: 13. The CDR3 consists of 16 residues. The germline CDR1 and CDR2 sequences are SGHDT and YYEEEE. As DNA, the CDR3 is TGTGCCAGCAGCTGGGGGTCTAGCGGGGCTAGTGGGACCCAGTACTTC. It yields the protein CASSWGSSGASGTQYF.

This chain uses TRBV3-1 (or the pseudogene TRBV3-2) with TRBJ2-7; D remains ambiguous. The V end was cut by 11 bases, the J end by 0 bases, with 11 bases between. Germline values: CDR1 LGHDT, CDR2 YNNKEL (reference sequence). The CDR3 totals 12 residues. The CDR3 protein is CAAGPYSYEQYF. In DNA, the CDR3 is TGTGCCGCCGGGCCCTACTCCTACGAGCAGTACTTC.

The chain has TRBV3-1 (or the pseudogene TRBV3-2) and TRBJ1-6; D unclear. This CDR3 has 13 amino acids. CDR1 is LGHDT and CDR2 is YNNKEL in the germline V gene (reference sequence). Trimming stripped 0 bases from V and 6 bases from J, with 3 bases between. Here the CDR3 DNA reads TGTGCCAGCAGCCAAGAGAGTAATTCACCCCTCCACTTT. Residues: CASSQESNSPLHF.

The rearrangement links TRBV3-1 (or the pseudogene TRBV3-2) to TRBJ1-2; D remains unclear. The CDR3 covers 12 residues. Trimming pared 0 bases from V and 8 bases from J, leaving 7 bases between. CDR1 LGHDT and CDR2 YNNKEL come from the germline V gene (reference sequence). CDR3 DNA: TGTGCCAGCAGCCAAGACAGGTTAGGCTACACCTTC. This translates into CASSQDRLGYTF.